The rows below give T cell receptor beta chains drawn from one sample of a study of Ad26.COV2.S vaccination and SARS-CoV-2 variants. Profiling relied on immunoSEQ multiplex PCR, and the TCRdb table lists in-frame clones only, not all of them. This sample carries about 350,000 clones, about 89% of them seen once, and the ten largest clones take under 6%. The input for sequencing was peripheral blood, taken in a trial of Ad26.COV2.S vaccine versus placebo. The receptor set was obtained from a person between 18 and 59 years old who received the Ad26.COV2.S COVID-19 vaccine or a placebo. Both conserved end residues are part of each CDR3. Fields, in order: D gene, J gene, clone size, V gene, CDR3 DNA, CDR3 protein. A D gene is named only where the DNA matches it firmly. Expanded clones are given a class, and other clones once, few, many or no size at all.

d_gene: -
j_gene: TRBJ2-7
abundance: -
v_gene: TRBV2
CDR3nt: TGTGCCAGCAGTGTTCTTAGGGCCCGCTACGAGCAGTACTTC
CDR3aa: CASSVLRARYEQYF

d_gene: TRBD1
j_gene: TRBJ2-1
abundance: -
v_gene: TRBV5-5
CDR3nt: TGTGCCAGCAGCCCAGGACAGGGAGTAGGTGAGCAGTTCTTC
CDR3aa: CASSPGQGVGEQFF

d_gene: -
j_gene: TRBJ2-7
abundance: -
v_gene: TRBV6-5
CDR3nt: TGTGCCACCATGGCTGGTGCCAACCCCTACGAGCAGTACTTC
CDR3aa: CATMAGANPYEQYF

d_gene: -
j_gene: TRBJ2-2
abundance: -
v_gene: TRBV11-3
CDR3nt: TGTGCCAGCAGCCCTTTTGATGGCACCGGGGAGCTGTTTTTT
CDR3aa: CASSPFDGTGELFF

d_gene: -
j_gene: TRBJ2-7
abundance: -
v_gene: TRBV5-1
CDR3nt: TGCGCCAGCAGCTTTGAAGGCAACCGGGGCGAGCAGTACTTC
CDR3aa: CASSFEGNRGEQYF

d_gene: -
j_gene: TRBJ1-3
abundance: -
v_gene: TRBV5-1
CDR3nt: TGCGCCAGCAGCTTGGAGGTGGTCAGTGCTGGAAACACCATATATTTT
CDR3aa: CASSLEVVSAGNTIYF

d_gene: -
j_gene: TRBJ1-4
abundance: -
v_gene: TRBV5-5
CDR3nt: TGTGCCAGCAGCTTAGCAACTAATGAAAAACTGTTTTTT
CDR3aa: CASSLATNEKLFF

d_gene: -
j_gene: TRBJ2-1
abundance: -
v_gene: TRBV4-1
CDR3nt: TGCGCCAGCAGCCAAATAATCCGGGGAGCTCGTTACAATGAGCAGTTCTTC
CDR3aa: CASSQIIRGARYNEQFF

d_gene: -
j_gene: TRBJ2-2
abundance: few
v_gene: TRBV24-1
CDR3nt: TGTGCCACCAGTAGAGATGGCACCGGGGAGCTGTTTTTT
CDR3aa: CATSRDGTGELFF

d_gene: -
j_gene: TRBJ1-1
abundance: -
v_gene: TRBV10-3
CDR3nt: TGTGCCATCAGTGAGACAGGGCGGGTTGAAGCTTTCTTT
CDR3aa: CAISETGRVEAFF